A single sample gave rise to the 32 T cell receptor beta chains below, sequenced in a study of blood T cell repertoires in COVID-19. Assay: immunoSEQ multiplex PCR; the TCRdb copy retains only in-frame clones and omits some. This table has 160,000 or so clones, over 75% appearing once. Specimen: peripheral blood. The receptors shown here come from a man in his 70s with active or convalescent COVID-19.

The chain combines TRBV7-2 with TRBJ1-4, with D maybe TRBD1 (6 bases). Germline V gene data show CDR1 as SGHTA and CDR2 as FQGNSA. The CDR3 is made up of 15 amino acids. V gave up 4 bases and J gave up 5 bases, with 14 bases separating them. Written as DNA, the CDR3 is TGTGCCAGCAGCTCGGGGGGGCCCATGAATGAAAAACTGTTTTTT. Encoded protein: CASSSGGPMNEKLFF.

The chain combines TRBV6-6 with TRBJ2-1; the D is unclear. Germline V CDR1 and CDR2: MNHNY, SVGAGI (reference sequence). V lost 5 bases and J lost 3, with 11 bases in between. The CDR3 is 14 amino acids. CDR3 sequence: CASSDLTHYNEQFF. The CDR3, as DNA: TGTGCCAGCAGTGACCTGACTCACTACAATGAGCAGTTCTTC.

The J gene is TRBJ2-7, the V gene TRBV5-8; a possible D gene is TRBD1 (5 bases). V was shortened by 4 bases and J by 2 bases, with 7 bases between the two germline ends. The germline V gene has CDR1 SGHTS and CDR2 YDEGEE. This CDR3 contains 12 residues. The CDR3: CASSQGAYEQYF. The CDR3 DNA follows: TGTGCCAGCAGCCAGGGTGCCTACGAGCAGTACTTC.

The chain recombines TRBV7-7 with TRBJ1-1; D remains ambiguous. The CDR3 contains 13 residues. Between the trimmed V and J ends, which lost 1 base and 1 base, there was a span of 4 bases. CDR1 is SSHAT, CDR2 FNYEAQ, per germline (reference sequence). CDR3 sequence: CASSLDKNTEAFF. The CDR3 DNA follows: TGTGCCAGCAGCTTAGACAAGAACACTGAAGCTTTCTTT.

V is TRBV6-4 and J is TRBJ2-7, with 11 nucleotides matching TRBD2. Germline CDR1 reads MRHNA; CDR2 reads SNTAGT. The CDR3 totals 16 residues. The V segment lost 5 bases and the J segment 5 bases; nucleotides outside the gene matches: 11. Here the CDR3 reads CASSKEASGRQDEQYF. DNA for the CDR3: TGTGCCAGCAGTAAAGAGGCTAGCGGGAGGCAGGACGAGCAGTACTTC.

This chain uses TRBV9 with TRBJ2-1, with TRBD1 identical over 8 bases. Germline-derived CDR1 and CDR2 are SGDLS and YYNGEE. This CDR3 spans 20 amino acids. Trimming at V came to 0 bases and at J to 4 bases, leaving 18 bases not matched to a gene. CDR3 sequence (DNA): TGTGCCAGCAGCGTAGCCGGGACAGGTCCGTTCGCTCGTCGGTACAATGAGCAGTTCTTC. Encoded protein: CASSVAGTGPFARRYNEQFF. The variable domain in full, with the rest retrieved from reference TRBV9 and TRBJ2-1, is DSGVTQTPKHLITATGQRVTLRCSPRSGDLSVYWYQQSLDQGLQFLIQYYNGEERAKGNILERFSAQQFPDLHSELNLSSLELGDSALYFCASSVAGTGPFARRYNEQFFGPGTRLTVL.

In its sample, this clone was seen once. This chain joins TRBV11-3 and TRBJ2-1; 12 nucleotides line up with TRBD1. Trimming at V came to 4 bases and at J to 9 bases, leaving 4 bases not matched to a gene. Germline V gene sequence: CDR1 SGHNT, CDR2 YENEEA. The CDR3 contains 14 residues. For the CDR3, the DNA is TGTGCCAGCAGCTCGGGACAGGGGGCAAGTGAGCAGTTCTTC. This sequence encodes CASSSGQGASEQFF.

This clone occurred once. The chain combines TRBV9 with TRBJ2-3, with a tentative D call TRBD2 (5 bases). The CDR3 is 15 residues long. Germline-derived CDR1 and CDR2 are SGDLS and YYNGEE. Trimming took off 4 bases at V and 1 base at J, with 13 bases between the two ends. The CDR3 DNA sequence: TGTGCCAGCAGCCTCTCCCCGAGGGGCACAGATACGCAGTATTTT. This gives the protein CASSLSPRGTDTQYF.

The V gene is TRBV20-1, the J gene TRBJ2-1; TRBD1 aligns across 9 bases. The V gene end was trimmed by 6 bases and the J gene end by 9 bases; junction bases not matched to a gene: 3. The CDR3 sequence is 11 residues long. Germline CDR1 and CDR2: DFQATT and SNEGSKA (reference sequence). CDR3 residues: CSAGQGFEQFF. DNA for the CDR3: TGCAGTGCGGGACAGGGTTTTGAGCAGTTCTTC.

The chain links TRBV3-1 (or the pseudogene TRBV3-2) to TRBJ1-4; D perhaps matches TRBD1 (5 bases). This CDR3 contains 16 residues. The V gene's germline CDR1 is LGHDT and CDR2 YNNKEL (reference sequence). V gave up 0 bases and J gave up 8 bases, with 16 bases separating them. The CDR3 region has the DNA TGTGCCAGCAGCCAAGATCAACCTCGTAGGGGAGAAAAACTGTTTTTT. Translated: CASSQDQPRRGEKLFF.

V usage is TRBV6-6 and J usage is TRBJ1-4, with D tentatively TRBD1 (5 bases). The germline V gene has CDR1 MNHNY and CDR2 SVGAGI (reference sequence). V was cut by 10 bases and J by 4 bases, with 13 bases left in between. This CDR3 contains 13 residues. CDR3: CATAVGGNEKLFF. For the CDR3, the DNA is TGTGCCACCGCGGTGGGGGGTAATGAAAAACTGTTTTTT.

The V call is TRBV12-3 or TRBV12-4, the J call TRBJ1-2; D is possibly TRBD1 (5 bases). V was pared by 6 bases and J by 3 bases, with 11 bases between. The CDR3 is 13 residues long. The CDR3 DNA sequence: TGTGCCAGCAGCTATACGGGGGACTATGGCTACACCTTC. This gives the protein CASSYTGDYGYTF.

This clone showed up just once. The chain has TRBV10-1 and TRBJ2-3; 9 bases line up with TRBD1. This CDR3 is built from 14 residues. Germline CDR1 is WNHNN and CDR2 is SYGVQD (reference sequence). The junction had 4 bases not matched to a gene; V was cut back by 7 bases and J by 2 bases. In DNA form, the CDR3 reads TGCGCCAGCAACCGGGACAGGGTCACAGATACGCAGTATTTT. This codes for CASNRDRVTDTQYF.

The rearrangement joins TRBV18 to TRBJ1-1; tentatively, D is TRBD1 (6 bases). V lost 6 bases and J lost 1, with 12 bases in between. The germline CDR1 and CDR2 sequences are KGHSH and LQKENI. The length of the CDR3 is 14 residues. Written as DNA, the CDR3 is TGTGCCAGCTCCCGAATGGACAGGAACACTGAAGCTTTCTTT. Amino acids: CASSRMDRNTEAFF.

This clone has only a few counts. The chain links TRBV10-3 to TRBJ2-1; weak D call: TRBD2 (6 bases). Trimming removed 10 bases from V and 5 bases from J, with 18 bases in between. Germline CDR1 reads ENHRY; CDR2 reads SYGVKD. There are 14 residues in the CDR3. CDR3 in DNA: TGTGCCAACTCGGCCGGGACTCTCCACAATGAGCAGTTCTTC. This sequence encodes CANSAGTLHNEQFF.

V usage is TRBV11-2 and J usage is TRBJ2-3, with D perhaps TRBD2 (7 bases). The CDR3 consists of 18 residues. V lost 3 bases and J lost 1, with 20 bases in between. Germline CDR1 is SGHAT and CDR2 is FQNNGV. The chain's CDR3 is CASSFPPGGGGGTDTQYF. In DNA, the CDR3 is TGTGCCAGCAGCTTTCCCCCTGGGGGAGGGGGAGGCACAGATACGCAGTATTTT.

The chain recombines TRBV4-2 with TRBJ1-6; tentatively, D is TRBD1 (6 bases). CDR1 is LGHNA and CDR2 is YNFKEQ in the germline V gene. This CDR3 region has 13 residues. V gave up 6 bases and J gave up 9 bases, with 12 bases separating them. This CDR3 reads CASSGQGSSPLHF. CDR3 coding DNA: TGTGCCAGCAGTGGTCAGGGGAGTTCACCCCTCCACTTT.

The rearrangement joins TRBV5-1 to TRBJ2-6; perhaps TRBD1 as D (6 bases). This CDR3 has 17 residues. V dropped 0 bases and J dropped 4 bases, with 14 bases sitting between them. Germline V CDR1 and CDR2: SGHRS, YFSETQ. CDR3 DNA sequence: TGCGCCAGCAGCTTGGGTTACAGGGCCTTGGGGGCCAACGTCCTGACTTTC. It specifies CASSLGYRALGANVLTF.

This chain connects TRBV10-1 to TRBJ2-5; 9 bases line up with TRBD1. The CDR3 totals 16 residues. The junction had 10 bases not matched to a gene; V was cut back by 6 bases and J by 2 bases. The germline CDR1 and CDR2 sequences are WNHNN and SYGVQD (reference sequence). For the CDR3, the DNA is TGCGCCAGCAGCCCCGGCCCGGGACAGGGACAAGAGACCCAGTACTTC. Translation: CASSPGPGQGQETQYF.

The rearrangement uses TRBV5-5 and TRBJ1-1, with a possible D match to TRBD1 (5 bases). The CDR3 covers 14 residues. The V gene's germline CDR1 is SGHKS and CDR2 YYEKEE (reference sequence). The ends were cut back, 2 bases at V and 4 bases at J, with 12 bases in the middle. The CDR3 loop reads CASSFRGMGTEAFF. In nucleotides, the CDR3 is TGTGCCAGCAGCTTTCGGGGGATGGGCACTGAAGCTTTCTTT.

In its sample, this clone was seen many times. The J gene is TRBJ2-1, the V gene TRBV29-1; 7 nucleotides line up with TRBD1. Germline V gives CDR1 SQVTM, CDR2 ANQGSEA. CDR3 length equals 14 residues. V gave up 3 bases and J gave up 6 bases; unmatched junction bases: 8. The CDR3 region has the DNA TGCAGCGTTGAGAGGGGGCGCCTAGGCAATGAGCAGTTCTTC. It yields the protein CSVERGRLGNEQFF.

V and J are TRBV12-3 or TRBV12-4 and TRBJ1-1; no clear D gene. This CDR3 region has 13 residues. The ends were cut back, 4 bases at V and 0 bases at J, with 6 bases in the middle. CDR3 nucleotides: TGTGCCAGCAGTTGGACTCTGAACACTGAAGCTTTCTTT. Translating it yields CASSWTLNTEAFF.

Of note for this clone: The junction departs from the called germline gene at one end, perhaps through a read error. The chain joins TRBV9 to TRBJ1-3; D ambiguous. The germline V gene encodes CDR1 SGDLS and CDR2 YYNGEE. The CDR3 is made up of 13 amino acids. The CDR3 region is CASSPDNGYTIYF. The CDR3 nucleotides read TGTGCCAGCAGCCCAGACAATGGATACACCATATATTTT. The variable domain in full, completed from reference TRBV9 and TRBJ1-3, reads DSGVTQTPKHLITATGQRVTLRCSPRSGDLSVYWYQQSLDQGLQFLIQYYNGEERAKGNILERFSAQQFPDLHSELNLSSLELGDSALYFCASSPDNGYTIYFGEGSWLTVV.

The genes are TRBV14 and TRBJ2-3; tentative D call: TRBD2 (5 bases). This CDR3 contains 16 residues. The V end lost 0 bases, the J end lost 1 base, and 11 bases lay between the germline ends. CDR1 is SGHDN and CDR2 is FVKESK in the germline V gene. The CDR3 DNA sequence: TGTGCCAGCAGCCAAGAGGCTAGCATGCGCACAGATACGCAGTATTTT. This sequence encodes CASSQEASMRTDTQYF.

This rearrangement joins TRBV13 to TRBJ2-7; possibly TRBD2 for D (6 bases). The germline V gene has CDR1 PRHDT and CDR2 FYEKMQ (reference sequence). The CDR3 spans 14 residues. With 1 base removed from V and 2 bases from J, the gap between germline ends came to 9 bases. The DNA of the CDR3 is TGTGCCAGCAGCTTAGCGGGAGTCACCTACGAGCAGTACTTC. Translated, it gives CASSLAGVTYEQYF.

This clone was observed a handful of times. The chain employs TRBV18 and TRBJ2-1; 7 bases are shared with TRBD1. The CDR3 is made up of 16 amino acids. The junction had 6 bases not matched to a gene; V was cut back by 2 bases and J by 2 bases. Looked up from germline, CDR1 is KGHSH and CDR2 is LQKENI. The CDR3, as DNA: TGTGCCAGCTCACCAACCGGGACAGCGGCCTACAATGAGCAGTTCTTC. Translation: CASSPTGTAAYNEQFF.

The CDR3 sequence: CASSYGAQGPNTEAFF. CDR3 DNA sequence: TGTGCCAGCAGTTACGGGGCGCAGGGGCCTAACACTGAAGCTTTCTTT. The chain employs TRBV6-5 and TRBJ1-1, with a possible D match to TRBD1 (6 bases). Looked up from germline, CDR1 is MNHEY and CDR2 is SVGAGI. This CDR3 region has 16 residues. V was shortened by 2 bases and J by 2 bases, with 15 bases between the two germline ends.

The chain is built from TRBV9 and TRBJ2-1; tentatively, D is TRBD2 (5 bases). Per germline, CDR1 SGDLS and CDR2 YYNGEE. This CDR3 has 14 residues. Trimming pared 0 bases from V and 7 bases from J, leaving 11 bases between. CDR3 sequence (DNA): TGTGCCAGCAGCGTAGCGGGATCGGGAAATGAGCAGTTCTTC. Translating gives CASSVAGSGNEQFF.

This clone was observed a few times. The V call is TRBV5-6, the J call TRBJ1-3; 10 bases fit TRBD1. The CDR3 consists of 14 residues. V shed 4 bases, J shed 4 bases, and the junction held 2 bases outside the gene matches. In germline, CDR1 is SGHDT, CDR2 YYEEEE. The DNA of the CDR3 is TGTGCCAGCAGCCCGACAGGGGGCGGAAACACCATATATTTT. This sequence encodes CASSPTGGGNTIYF. The full variable domain, with the rest looked up from reference TRBV5-6 and TRBJ1-3, is DAGVTQSPTHLIKTRGQQVTLRCSPKSGHDTVSWYQQALGQGPQFIFQYYEEEERQRGNFPDRFSGHQFPNYSSELNVNALLLGDSALYLCASSPTGGGNTIYFGEGSWLTVV.

The chain uses TRBV3-1 (or the pseudogene TRBV3-2) and TRBJ1-4; possibly TRBD1 for D (5 bases). The CDR3 sequence is 15 residues long. The V and J ends lost 3 bases and 6 bases respectively, with 14 bases between them. The V gene's germline CDR1 is LGHDT and CDR2 YNNKEL (reference sequence). The CDR3 protein is CASSHQGRRDEKLFF. DNA of the CDR3: TGTGCCAGCAGCCACCAGGGACGGAGGGATGAAAAACTGTTTTTT.

The table lists this clone with a few counts. This chain joins TRBV5-1 and TRBJ2-7; no clear D gene. The germline gives CDR1 SGHRS, CDR2 YFSETQ. The CDR3 is made up of 12 amino acids. Between the trimmed V and J ends, which lost 3 bases and 2 bases, there was a span of 6 bases. The CDR3 sequence is CASSSSTYEQYF. For the CDR3, the DNA is TGCGCCAGCAGCTCTTCTACCTACGAGCAGTACTTC.

The genes are TRBV30 and TRBJ2-3; possible D gene TRBD1, 5 bases. V was clipped by 0 bases and J by 3 bases, with 16 bases between them. Germline loops: CDR1 GTSNPN, CDR2 SVGIG (reference sequence). The CDR3 has 16 residues. CDR3 protein: CAWSVLNRPGTDTQYF. The CDR3 coding sequence is TGTGCCTGGAGTGTACTGAACAGGCCGGGTACAGATACGCAGTATTTT.